Each of the 26 T cell receptor beta chains below was sequenced from the same sample in a study of shared clonotypes between healthy human individuals. The table came from immunoSEQ multiplex PCR; TCRdb's copy has only in-frame clones and leaves some out. Altogether approximately 1,000,000 clones are present, approximately 80% being singletons, with the ten largest covering roughly 0.56%. Sequencing was carried out using memory CD4+ T cells from PBMCs. Subset defined: CD45RA-negative fraction. The receptor set was obtained from a man younger than 30 in good health. Some clones in this sample may be carry-over from other donors' samples.

This clone was counted once. CDR3 sequence reads: CASRTGKGTEAFF. DNA of the CDR3: TGCGCCAGCAGGACAGGGAAGGGCACTGAAGCTTTCTTT. The chain recombines TRBV10-1 with TRBJ1-1; 7 bases match TRBD1. The germline CDR1 and CDR2 sequences are WNHNN and SYGVQD (reference sequence). Trimming removed 6 bases from V and 4 bases from J; junction bases left unmatched: 5. The CDR3 length is 13 residues.

V is TRBV29-1 and J is TRBJ1-2; the D is unclear. From germline, CDR1 is SQVTM and CDR2 ANQGSEA. The CDR3 spans 12 residues. V was pared by 1 base and J by 3 bases, with 6 bases between. CDR3 region: CSVEGSDYGYTF. CDR3 bases: TGCAGCGTTGAAGGCTCAGACTATGGCTACACCTTC.

J is TRBJ1-1 and V is TRBV5-6; TRBD1 is a possible D gene (5 bases). The CDR3 totals 13 residues. The germline V and J ends were trimmed by 6 bases and 5 bases, with 14 bases remaining between them. Germline V gene data show CDR1 as SGHDT and CDR2 as YYEEEE. The CDR3 DNA follows: TGTGCCAGCATTTTCCCCGGGGGGACTGAAGCTTTCTTT. Its protein is CASIFPGGTEAFF.

For the CDR3, the DNA is TGTGCCAGCAGCGATGAGGGGGCAGAAACAGATACGCAGTATTTT. Protein product: CASSDEGAETDTQYF. The chain links TRBV9 to TRBJ2-3, with TRBD1 matching 7 bases. The CDR3 consists of 15 residues. Germline assignment: CDR1 SGDLS and CDR2 YYNGEE. Trimming at V came to 3 bases and at J to 3 bases, leaving 7 bases not matched to a gene.

This chain connects TRBV5-1 to TRBJ2-2; possibly TRBD1 or TRBD2 for D (7 bases each). Germline CDR1 SGHRS, CDR2 YFSETQ. V lost 7 bases, J lost 0 bases, and 13 bases lay in between. CDR3 length: 15 amino acids. For the CDR3, the DNA is TGCGCCAGCTGCCCAGGGGGGGCGAACACCGGGGAGCTGTTTTTT. This sequence encodes CASCPGGANTGELFF.

The J gene is TRBJ1-1, the V gene TRBV28, with D uncertain. Germline V gene sequence: CDR1 MDHEN, CDR2 SYDVKM. V gave up 3 bases and J gave up 7 bases, with 6 bases separating them. The CDR3 has 11 residues. CDR3 amino acids: CASSFSREAFF. DNA for the CDR3: TGTGCCAGCAGTTTCAGTCGTGAAGCTTTCTTT.

The chain joins TRBV10-3 to TRBJ2-7, with 9 positions matching TRBD1. The V segment lost 7 bases and the J segment 6 bases; nucleotides outside the gene matches: 13. Looked up from germline, CDR1 is ENHRY and CDR2 is SYGVKD. The CDR3 extends over 15 amino acids. The CDR3 sequence is CAIKRTGTGRGEQYF. Written as DNA, the CDR3 is TGTGCCATCAAACGGACTGGGACAGGGCGAGGCGAGCAGTACTTC.

The rearrangement links TRBV15 to TRBJ2-5; 10 bases are shared with TRBD1. The length of the CDR3 is 13 residues. V lost 8 bases, J lost 5 bases, and 5 bases stayed unmatched. Germline values: CDR1 LNHNV, CDR2 YYDKDF (reference sequence). CDR3 coding DNA: TGTGCCACCGCCCGACAGGGGGCCGAGACCCAGTACTTC. This encodes CATARQGAETQYF.

The V and J genes are TRBV5-1 and TRBJ1-5; D remains ambiguous. Trimming removed 3 bases from V and 10 bases from J, with 14 bases in between. The CDR3 is 13 amino acids. Germline V gives CDR1 SGHRS, CDR2 YFSETQ. The DNA of the CDR3 is TGCGCCAGCAGCTCGGGGTTAGATAAACCCCAGCATTTT. Translation gives CASSSGLDKPQHF.

This clone has only a few counts. The chain joins TRBV10-3 to TRBJ2-7, with TRBD2 matching over 14 bases. The CDR3 runs 15 residues. The J segment lost 5 bases and the V segment lost 6 bases, leaving 6 bases of the junction unmatched. Germline CDR1 and CDR2: ENHRY and SYGVKD. Written as DNA, the CDR3 is TGTGCCATCAGAAGGACTAGCGGGAGGACGGACGAGCAGTACTTC. Its protein is CAIRRTSGRTDEQYF.

The chain combines TRBV5-4 with TRBJ1-3, with TRBD1 as a possible D gene (5 bases). V was pared by 2 bases and J by 0 bases, with 15 bases between. The CDR3 has 17 residues. CDR1 is SGHNT, CDR2 YYREEE, per germline (reference sequence). The CDR3 nucleotides are TGTGCCAGCAGCTTTGGTGGCAGGGTGAGCTCTGGAAACACCATATATTTT. It translates to CASSFGGRVSSGNTIYF.

A single count supports this clone. The chain uses TRBV19 and TRBJ2-3; possibly TRBD2 for D (5 bases). Trimming pared 4 bases from V and 2 bases from J, leaving 10 bases between. The CDR3 contains 14 residues. The germline CDR1 and CDR2 sequences are LNHDA and SQIVND (reference sequence). The CDR3 sequence is CASSTGFFTDTQYF. Here the CDR3 DNA reads TGTGCCAGTAGTACGGGATTCTTCACAGATACGCAGTATTTT.

V and J are TRBV6-5 and TRBJ1-4; 7 positions match TRBD1. The V segment lost 6 bases and the J segment 3 bases; nucleotides outside the gene matches: 4. CDR1 MNHEY and CDR2 SVGAGI come from the germline V gene. The CDR3 covers 14 residues. The DNA for the CDR3 is TGTGCCAGCAGAAGGGGGCGGGCTAATGAAAAACTGTTTTTT. Protein product: CASRRGRANEKLFF.

This clone has more than one count but fewer than ten. V usage is TRBV7-9 and J usage is TRBJ2-2; TRBD2 agrees at 8 bases. V was pared by 5 bases and J by 1 base, with 9 bases of the junction left unmatched. CDR3 length: 17 residues. In germline, CDR1 is SEHNR, CDR2 FQNEAQ (reference sequence). In nucleotides, the CDR3 is TGTGCCAGCAGCCCCAGAACTAGCGGAATGAACACCGGGGAGCTGTTTTTT. Translated: CASSPRTSGMNTGELFF.

The chain combines TRBV4-3 with TRBJ2-1; D remains ambiguous. The V and J ends lost 1 base and 12 bases respectively, with 16 bases between them. Per germline, CDR1 LGHNA and CDR2 YSLEER. The CDR3 length is 14 residues. CDR3 protein: CASSQGGNPPRQFF. Here the CDR3 DNA reads TGCGCCAGCAGCCAAGGGGGTAACCCCCCAAGGCAGTTCTTC.

The CDR3 DNA is TGTGCCAGCAGTAGGTACAGGGGCTCCTACGAGCAGTACTTC. Translated, it gives CASSRYRGSYEQYF. The chain is built from TRBV6-1 and TRBJ2-7; 7 bases agree with TRBD1. From germline, CDR1 is MNHNS and CDR2 SASEGT. The junction had 4 bases not matched to a gene; V was cut back by 5 bases and J by 0 bases. There are 14 residues in the CDR3.

The CDR3 sequence is CASSQDWAPAKINYEQYF. In DNA, the CDR3 is TGCGCCAGCAGCCAAGATTGGGCTCCGGCCAAGATTAACTACGAGCAGTACTTC. The chain couples TRBV4-3 to TRBJ2-7; D is ambiguous. The CDR3 sequence is 18 residues long. V gave up 0 bases and J gave up 3 bases, with 21 bases separating them. The germline V gene has CDR1 LGHNA and CDR2 YSLEER.

The rearrangement joins TRBV11-2 to TRBJ2-7, with 11 bases that match TRBD1. The CDR3 runs 15 residues. CDR1 is SGHAT and CDR2 is FQNNGV in the germline V gene. Trimming removed 4 bases from V and 2 bases from J; junction bases left unmatched: 4. Written as DNA, the CDR3 is TGTGCCAGCAGCTCTGGGACAGGGGGAACCTACGAGCAGTACTTC. It specifies CASSSGTGGTYEQYF. The complete variable domain, with remaining parts taken from reference TRBV11-2 and TRBJ2-7, reads EAGVAQSPRYKIIEKRQSVAFWCNPISGHATLYWYQQILGQGPKLLIQFQNNGVVDDSQLPKDRFSAERLKGVDSTLKIQPAKLEDSAVYLCASSSGTGGTYEQYFGPGTRLTVT.

This clone was detected ten times or more. Other nucleotide sequences from this sample produce the same CDR3. This chain links TRBV6-5 with TRBJ1-5; 7 bases match TRBD1. Trimming removed 6 bases from V and 3 bases from J; junction bases left unmatched: 5. This CDR3 has 14 amino acids. The germline V gene encodes CDR1 MNHEY and CDR2 SVGAGI. CDR3 region: CASRPDRDNQPQHF. CDR3 DNA: TGTGCCAGCAGGCCTGACAGGGACAATCAGCCCCAGCATTTT.

The rearrangement joins TRBV7-9 to TRBJ1-1; 10 bases fit TRBD1. The CDR3 contains 14 residues. Trimming removed 5 bases from V and 5 bases from J; junction bases left unmatched: 5. CDR1 and CDR2 from the germline V gene are SEHNR and FQNEAQ (reference sequence). The CDR3 region has the DNA TGTGCCAGCAGCCAAGGACAGGGGGGGACTGAAGCTTTCTTT. It translates to CASSQGQGGTEAFF.

This clone came up a few times. The rearrangement joins TRBV16 to TRBJ1-1; maybe TRBD1 (5 bases). CDR1 and CDR2 (germline): KGHSY, FQNENV. The CDR3 is made up of 14 amino acids. V was cut by 2 bases and J by 3 bases, with 10 bases left in between. CDR3 region: CASSQLGRDTEAFF. In DNA, the CDR3 is TGTGCCAGCAGCCAACTGGGGCGGGACACTGAAGCTTTCTTT.

The chain recombines TRBV5-5 with TRBJ1-2; D unresolved. The CDR3 length is 13 residues. Trimming took 0 bases from V and 8 from J, leaving 11 bases between them. Germline V gives CDR1 SGHKS, CDR2 YYEKEE (reference sequence). CDR3 residues: CASSLVLQRGYTF. In DNA form, the CDR3 reads TGTGCCAGCAGCTTGGTGTTACAGCGGGGCTACACCTTC.

Comment on this clone: In the same sample, other DNA sequences code for this CDR3. The chain has TRBV7-3 and TRBJ2-1, with 11 bases identical to TRBD2. Germline loops: CDR1 SGHTA, CDR2 FQGTGA. The CDR3 consists of 15 residues. The V and J ends lost 1 base and 9 bases, in that order; junction bases with no gene match: 5. CDR3 region: CASSLSLAGGSEQFF. Written as DNA, the CDR3 is TGTGCCAGCAGCTTAAGTCTAGCGGGAGGAAGTGAGCAGTTCTTC.

This chain links TRBV5-4 with TRBJ2-7, with 9 nucleotides matching TRBD2. After removal of 4 bases from V and 2 bases from J, the junction contained 10 bases not matched to a gene. Germline assignment: CDR1 SGHNT and CDR2 YYREEE (reference sequence). This CDR3 region has 16 residues. The CDR3 DNA is TGTGCCAGCAGCACAGGAGGCGGGAGGGAGACCTACGAGCAGTACTTC. It yields the protein CASSTGGGRETYEQYF.

V usage is TRBV6-8 and J usage is TRBJ2-7, with TRBD2 matching 15 bases. The junction had 20 bases not matched to a gene; V was cut back by 9 bases and J by 2 bases. From germline, CDR1 is MNHGY and CDR2 SAAAGT. The CDR3 is made up of 20 amino acids. CDR3 sequence: CARPWAADPGLAGGPYEQYF. As DNA, the CDR3 is TGTGCCAGACCCTGGGCGGCGGACCCGGGACTAGCGGGAGGTCCCTACGAGCAGTACTTC.

This clone has just one count. This chain connects TRBV27 to TRBJ2-7, with 8 positions matching TRBD1. V shed 3 bases, J shed 3 bases, and the junction held 13 bases outside the gene matches. CDR3 length: 17 amino acids. Looked up from germline, CDR1 is MNHEY and CDR2 is SMNVEV (reference sequence). In DNA, the CDR3 is TGTGCCAGCAGTTTGGCTAAACGAACAGGGGGATTCTACGAGCAGTACTTC. Residues: CASSLAKRTGGFYEQYF.